Listed here are 28 T cell receptor beta chains from one sample, sequenced in a study of cytomegalovirus exposure and HLA in healthy donors. PCR amplification relied on 60 Vbeta primers (plus 13 Jbeta primers). Clones were read by immunoSEQ multiplex PCR, and TCRdb kept only the in-frame ones, dropping some. The repertoire consists of approximately 170,000 clones, with about 79% occurring once and the leading ten covering about 2.5%. Sequences were obtained from PBMCs. Receptors were obtained from a woman in her 50s in good health and CMV-seronegative.

This chain links TRBV7-8 with TRBJ1-1; 10 positions agree with TRBD1. The CDR3 spans 16 residues. Germline-derived CDR1 and CDR2 are SGHVS and FQNEAQ. V shed 4 bases and J 2 bases; nucleotides not matched to a gene: 7. CDR3 sequence (DNA): TGTGCCAGCAGCTCCCGGGACAGGGGATCAAACACTGAAGCTTTCTTT. As protein: CASSSRDRGSNTEAFF.

J is TRBJ1-1 and V is TRBV20-1, with D unclear. The CDR3 covers 11 residues. Deletions cut 6 bases from V and 0 bases from J, with 5 bases between. The germline V gene encodes CDR1 DFQATT and CDR2 SNEGSKA (reference sequence). The CDR3, as DNA: TGCAGTGCCGGGATGAACACTGAAGCTTTCTTT. As protein: CSAGMNTEAFF.

The rearrangement uses TRBV27 and TRBJ1-2; TRBD1 might be the D (5 bases). This CDR3 is built from 15 residues. Germline loops: CDR1 MNHEY, CDR2 SMNVEV (reference sequence). V lost 6 bases, J lost 4 bases, and 18 bases lay in between. CDR3 sequence reads: CASRTTRSGGYGYTF. DNA for the CDR3: TGTGCCAGCAGGACTACCCGATCGGGGGGCTATGGCTACACCTTC.

The chain links TRBV5-5 to TRBJ1-3, with TRBD1 matching 8 bases. With 2 bases clipped from V and 9 bases from J, the junction kept 7 bases outside the gene matches. Germline values: CDR1 SGHKS, CDR2 YYEKEE (reference sequence). The CDR3 totals 14 residues. CDR3 region: CASSLEQGTGTIYF. The CDR3, as DNA: TGTGCCAGCAGCTTAGAACAAGGGACAGGCACCATATATTTT.

This clone was seen a few times. J is TRBJ1-6 and V is TRBV25-1; D is unclear. Germline V gives CDR1 MGHDK, CDR2 SYGVNS. The CDR3 loop spans 14 amino acids. The V end lost 3 bases, the J end lost 9 bases, and 12 bases lay between the germline ends. CDR3 in DNA: TGTGCCAGCAGTGATCCCGGGTCTGGTTCACCCCTCCACTTT. Translating it yields CASSDPGSGSPLHF.

This clone was detected once. The rearrangement joins TRBV28 to TRBJ2-7; tentatively, D is TRBD2 (5 bases). Germline-derived CDR1 and CDR2 are MDHEN and SYDVKM. This CDR3 contains 16 residues. The V and J ends lost 7 bases and 3 bases respectively, with 22 bases between them. CDR3 sequence: CASTPAGSAVGYEQYF. The CDR3 DNA follows: TGTGCCAGCACCCCGGCGGGTAGCGCGGTGGGCTACGAGCAGTACTTC.

The chain combines TRBV28 with TRBJ2-2, with 13 positions matching TRBD2. V lost 6 bases to trimming and J lost 13 bases; unmatched junction nucleotides: 8. In germline, CDR1 is MDHEN, CDR2 SYDVKM. This CDR3 is 14 amino acids long. The DNA for the CDR3 is TGTGCCAGCAGATCCACTAGCGGGGGGGCCCGGCTGTTTTTT. Its translation is CASRSTSGGARLFF. Supplemented by reference TRBV28 and TRBJ2-2, the full variable domain reads DVKVTQSSRYLVKRTGEKVFLECVQDMDHENMFWYRQDPGLGLRLIYFSYDVKMKEKGDIPEGYSVSREKKERFSLILESASTNQTSMYLCASRSTSGGARLFFGEGSRLTVL.

The CDR3: CSVVELAGFEQYF. The DNA for the CDR3 is TGCAGCGTTGTTGAACTAGCGGGGTTCGAGCAGTACTTC. The chain carries TRBV29-1 and TRBJ2-7; 10 bases align to TRBD2. The V and J ends lost 4 bases and 6 bases, in that order; junction bases with no gene match: 6. Germline CDR1 reads SQVTM; CDR2 reads ANQGSEA. This CDR3 is 13 amino acids long.

This clone has only a few counts. The chain has TRBV19 and TRBJ1-1; 9 nucleotides align to TRBD1. The CDR3 runs to 14 residues. Germline CDR1 LNHDA, CDR2 SQIVND (reference sequence). V dropped 7 bases and J dropped 3; count of bases not matched to a gene: 6. DNA for the CDR3: TGTGCCAGTACCGACAGGGGGTTGTACACTGAAGCTTTCTTT. Encoded protein: CASTDRGLYTEAFF.

This clone was seen more than once but under ten times. The chain links TRBV2 to TRBJ2-7; 7 bases map to TRBD2. This CDR3 comprises 15 residues. The trim removed 0 bases at V and 3 bases at J, leaving 5 bases unmatched. The germline CDR1 and CDR2 sequences are SNHLY and FYNNEI. CDR3 in amino acids: CASSEAEGGSYEQYF. In DNA, the CDR3 is TGTGCCAGCAGTGAAGCTGAGGGAGGGAGCTACGAGCAGTACTTC. Full variable domain (missing parts from reference TRBV2 and TRBJ2-7): EPEVTQTPSHQVTQMGQEVILRCVPISNHLYFYWYRQILGQKVEFLVSFYNNEISEKSEIFDDQFSVERPDGSNFTLKIRSTKLEDSAMYFCASSEAEGGSYEQYFGPGTRLTVT.

The V gene is TRBV2, the J gene TRBJ1-5, with D possibly TRBD1 on 5 matching bases. Germline assignment: CDR1 SNHLY and CDR2 FYNNEI. V was shortened by 3 bases and J by 0 bases, with 12 bases between the two germline ends. The CDR3 sequence is 16 residues long. CDR3 nucleotide sequence: TGTGCCAGCAGTGAGCGGACAAGAATTAGCAATCAGCCCCAGCATTTT. Translation: CASSERTRISNQPQHF. The entire variable domain, with the rest obtained from reference TRBV2 and TRBJ1-5, is as follows: EPEVTQTPSHQVTQMGQEVILRCVPISNHLYFYWYRQILGQKVEFLVSFYNNEISEKSEIFDDQFSVERPDGSNFTLKIRSTKLEDSAMYFCASSERTRISNQPQHFGDGTRLSIL.

The chain recombines TRBV5-6 with TRBJ2-5, with D possibly being TRBD2 (5 bases). The CDR3 contains 14 residues. Trimming removed 2 bases at V and 1 base at J, with 9 bases between. The germline gives CDR1 SGHDT, CDR2 YYEEEE. The CDR3 here is CASSLVRGQETQYF. The CDR3 DNA reads TGTGCCAGCAGCTTAGTACGGGGCCAAGAGACCCAGTACTTC.

This chain links TRBV5-1 with TRBJ1-1; 8 bases align to TRBD1. The V gene's germline CDR1 is SGHRS and CDR2 YFSETQ. Germline trimming cut 0 bases from V and 5 bases from J; bases unmatched to any gene: 6. This CDR3 is 15 amino acids long. In DNA, the CDR3 is TGCGCCAGCAGCTTGGGAGGACAGGGAGGTACTGAAGCTTTCTTT. Protein: CASSLGGQGGTEAFF. Complete variable domain (other parts from reference TRBV5-1 and TRBJ1-1): KAGVTQTPRYLIKTRGQQVTLSCSPISGHRSVSWYQQTPGQGLQFLFEYFSETQRNKGNFPGRFSGRQFSNSRSEMNVSTLELGDSALYLCASSLGGQGGTEAFFGQGTRLTVV.

The genes are TRBV5-5 and TRBJ1-5; D perhaps matches TRBD1 (5 bases). This CDR3 region has 14 residues. Trimming took 0 bases from V and 6 from J, leaving 10 bases between them. Germline V gives CDR1 SGHKS, CDR2 YYEKEE (reference sequence). Here the CDR3 reads CASSLAGGGQPQHF. The DNA for the CDR3 is TGTGCCAGCAGCTTGGCCGGGGGGGGTCAGCCCCAGCATTTT.

The chain combines TRBV11-2 with TRBJ2-5; tentatively, D is TRBD2 (6 bases). The DNA end lines up better with TRBJ2-7; the J call may be wrong. CDR1 and CDR2 from the germline V gene are SGHAT and FQNNGV. The CDR3 extends over 13 amino acids. CDR3: CASSLRRGYEQYF. The CDR3 DNA is TGTGCCAGCAGCTTACGGAGGGGCTACGAGCAGTACTTC.

V gene TRBV13 combines with J gene TRBJ1-2; D is possibly TRBD1 (5 bases). This CDR3 is built from 15 residues. The V gene lost 6 bases and the J gene lost 3 bases, with 17 bases spanning the gap. CDR1 is PRHDT, CDR2 FYEKMQ, per germline (reference sequence). CDR3 coding DNA: TGTGCCAGCAGACCACCTGCAGGGTTATACTATGGCTACACCTTC. Its translation: CASRPPAGLYYGYTF.

This rearrangement joins TRBV6-4 to TRBJ2-2; tentatively, D is TRBD2 (6 bases). CDR1 is MRHNA, CDR2 SNTAGT, per germline. The CDR3 totals 14 residues. The germline V and J ends were trimmed by 6 bases and 5 bases, with 13 bases remaining between them. The CDR3 DNA reads TGTGCCAGCAGCCTGGAGGGAGAGACCGGGGAGCTGTTTTTT. It encodes CASSLEGETGELFF.

The chain combines TRBV28 with TRBJ2-5; 10 nucleotides agree with TRBD1. CDR3 size: 15 residues. Germline CDR1 MDHEN, CDR2 SYDVKM. V lost 6 bases and J lost 6; bases outside the gene matches: 10. The DNA of the CDR3 is TGTGCCAGCAGACCTCCGGGACAGGGGTCGAAGACCCAGTACTTC. Amino acids: CASRPPGQGSKTQYF.

The gene calls are TRBV7-9 and TRBJ1-1; the D is unclear. This CDR3 has 12 amino acids. V was trimmed by 3 bases and J by 7 bases, leaving 9 bases between them. The germline CDR1 and CDR2 sequences are SEHNR and FQNEAQ (reference sequence). The chain's CDR3 is CASSFLADEAFF. DNA of the CDR3: TGTGCCAGCAGCTTTTTAGCGGATGAAGCTTTCTTT.

This rearrangement joins TRBV5-4 to TRBJ2-5; tentatively, D is TRBD2 (6 bases). The J call may not be correct, given that the DNA end is closer to TRBJ2-7. CDR3 length: 14 residues. Germline-derived CDR1 and CDR2 are SGHNT and YYREEE (reference sequence). The DNA for the CDR3 is TGTGCCAGCAGCTTGGGACTAGACTCCTACGAGCAGTACTTC. Protein product: CASSLGLDSYEQYF.

The chain joins TRBV7-2 to TRBJ2-7; a weak D match, TRBD2 (5 bases). Trimming cost V 5 bases and J 6 bases, with 11 bases left between them. There are 12 residues in the CDR3. Looked up from germline, CDR1 is SGHTA and CDR2 is FQGNSA. The CDR3 nucleotides are TGTGCCAGCAGCCCCCTAGCAGGCGAGCAGTACTTC. Encoded protein: CASSPLAGEQYF.

V usage is TRBV5-5 and J usage is TRBJ1-1, with 7 bases identical to TRBD1. Looked up from germline, CDR1 is SGHKS and CDR2 is YYEKEE (reference sequence). The V segment lost 4 bases and the J segment 5 bases; nucleotides outside the gene matches: 5. The CDR3 has 13 residues. As DNA, the CDR3 is TGTGCCAGCAGCCCATCGACAGGGACTGAAGCTTTCTTT. Residues: CASSPSTGTEAFF. Variable domain in full (rest from reference TRBV5-5 and TRBJ1-1): DAGVTQSPTHLIKTRGQQVTLRCSPISGHKSVSWYQQVLGQGPQFIFQYYEKEERGRGNFPDRFSARQFPNYSSELNVNALLLGDSALYLCASSPSTGTEAFFGQGTRLTVV.

The chain links TRBV5-6 to TRBJ2-3; D ambiguous. This CDR3 region has 14 residues. Trimming pared 3 bases from V and 4 bases from J, leaving 12 bases between. Germline CDR1 reads SGHDT; CDR2 reads YYEEEE. The CDR3, as DNA: TGTGCCAGCAGCTCCCCGGGTTGGGCAGATACGCAGTATTTT. Translating gives CASSSPGWADTQYF.

The chain carries TRBV28 and TRBJ1-5; 10 bases fit TRBD1. V trimming: 6 bases; J trimming: 5 bases; junction bases outside the gene matches: 7. Germline loops: CDR1 MDHEN, CDR2 SYDVKM. The CDR3 consists of 15 residues. Here the CDR3 reads CASRSLGQGYQPQHF. The CDR3 DNA is TGTGCCAGCAGGTCCTTGGGACAGGGGTATCAGCCCCAGCATTTT.

The CDR3 sequence: CASSLAGGGGVSYNEQFF. In nucleotides, the CDR3 is TGTGCCAGCAGCTTAGCGGGCGGCGGGGGGGTATCCTACAATGAGCAGTTCTTC. The V gene is TRBV7-6, the J gene TRBJ2-1, with TRBD2 matching 9 bases. Germline V lookup: CDR1 SGHVS, CDR2 FNYEAQ. This CDR3 is built from 18 residues. The V segment lost 0 bases and the J segment 1 base; nucleotides outside the gene matches: 7.

The chain recombines TRBV5-1 with TRBJ2-1, with 11 bases matching TRBD2. The CDR3 length is 16 residues. CDR1 is SGHRS and CDR2 is YFSETQ in the germline V gene. V shed 1 base and J 4 bases; nucleotides not matched to a gene: 4. CDR3 coding DNA: TGCGCCAGCAGCTTGACTAGCGGGAGTCGATACAATGAGCAGTTCTTC. Translation gives CASSLTSGSRYNEQFF.

The CDR3 here is CASSPTDRGRMNTEAFF. CDR3 coding DNA: TGTGCCAGCAGCCCAACAGACAGGGGGCGGATGAACACTGAAGCTTTCTTT. The chain links TRBV11-2 to TRBJ1-1; TRBD1 matches at 10 bases. The ends lost 5 bases at V and 0 bases at J; junction bases unmatched: 9. This CDR3 is 17 amino acids long. Germline V gene lookup returns CDR1 SGHAT and CDR2 FQNNGV.

V is TRBV5-4 and J is TRBJ1-4; D gene uncertain. V was cut by 1 base and J by 1 base, with 5 bases left in between. The CDR3 runs to 14 residues. Germline CDR1 reads SGHNT; CDR2 reads YYREEE (reference sequence). CDR3 DNA: TGTGCCAGCAGCTTGACCGGAACTAATGAAAAACTGTTTTTT. It is translated as CASSLTGTNEKLFF. Variable domain in full (rest from reference TRBV5-4 and TRBJ1-4): ETGVTQSPTHLIKTRGQQVTLRCSSQSGHNTVSWYQQALGQGPQFIFQYYREEENGRGNFPPRFSGLQFPNYSSELNVNALELDDSALYLCASSLTGTNEKLFFGSGTQLSVL.